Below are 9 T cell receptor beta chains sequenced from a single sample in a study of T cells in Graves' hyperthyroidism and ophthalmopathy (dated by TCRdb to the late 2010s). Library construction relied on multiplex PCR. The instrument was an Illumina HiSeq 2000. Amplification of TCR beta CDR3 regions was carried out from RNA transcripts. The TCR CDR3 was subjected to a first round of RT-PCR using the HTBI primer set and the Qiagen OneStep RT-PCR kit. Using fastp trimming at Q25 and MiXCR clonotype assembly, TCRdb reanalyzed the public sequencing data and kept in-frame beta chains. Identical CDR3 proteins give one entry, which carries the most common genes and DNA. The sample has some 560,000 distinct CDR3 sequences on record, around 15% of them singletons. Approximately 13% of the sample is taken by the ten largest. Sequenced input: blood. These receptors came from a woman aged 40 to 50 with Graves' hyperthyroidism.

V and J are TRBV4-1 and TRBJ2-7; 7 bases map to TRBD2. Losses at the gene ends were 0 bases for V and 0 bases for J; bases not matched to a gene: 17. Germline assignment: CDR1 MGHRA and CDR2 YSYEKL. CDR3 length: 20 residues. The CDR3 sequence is CASSQDLLAGAFNNSYEQYF. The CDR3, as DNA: TGCGCCAGCAGCCAAGATCTACTGGCGGGAGCGTTTAACAACTCCTACGAGCAGTACTTC.

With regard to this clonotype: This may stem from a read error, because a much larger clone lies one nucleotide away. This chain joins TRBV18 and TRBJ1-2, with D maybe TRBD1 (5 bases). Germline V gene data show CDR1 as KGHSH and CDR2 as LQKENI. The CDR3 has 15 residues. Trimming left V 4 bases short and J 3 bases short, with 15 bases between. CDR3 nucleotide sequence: TGTGCCAGCTCACGAACCGGCAGGGAAGACTATGGCTACACCTTC. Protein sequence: CASSRTGREDYGYTF.

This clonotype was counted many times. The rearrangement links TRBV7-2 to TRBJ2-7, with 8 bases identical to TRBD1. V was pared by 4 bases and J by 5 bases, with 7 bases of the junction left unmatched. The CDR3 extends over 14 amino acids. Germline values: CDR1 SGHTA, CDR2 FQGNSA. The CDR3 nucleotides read TGTGCCAGCAGCTCTAACAGGGGGGAGAACGAGCAGTACTTC. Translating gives CASSSNRGENEQYF.

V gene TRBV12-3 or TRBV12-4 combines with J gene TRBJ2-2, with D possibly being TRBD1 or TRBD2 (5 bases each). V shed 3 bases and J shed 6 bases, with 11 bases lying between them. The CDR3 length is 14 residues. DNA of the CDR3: TGTGCCAGCAGTTTGTGGGGGTTAGCCGGGGAGCTGTTTTTT. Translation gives CASSLWGLAGELFF.

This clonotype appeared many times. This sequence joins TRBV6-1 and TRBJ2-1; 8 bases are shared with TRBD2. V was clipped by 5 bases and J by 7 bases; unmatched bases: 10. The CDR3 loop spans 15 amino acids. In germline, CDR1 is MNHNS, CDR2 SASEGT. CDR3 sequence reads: CASSTRGLGLNEQFF. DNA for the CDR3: TGTGCCAGCAGTACCCGGGGACTAGGTTTGAATGAGCAGTTCTTC.

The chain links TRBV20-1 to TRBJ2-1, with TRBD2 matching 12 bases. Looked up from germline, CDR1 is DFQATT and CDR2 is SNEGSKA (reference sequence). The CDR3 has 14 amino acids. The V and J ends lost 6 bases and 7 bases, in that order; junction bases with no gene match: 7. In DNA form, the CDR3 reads TGCAGTGCATCCAGCACTAGCGGGAGGAATGAGCAGTTCTTC. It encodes CSASSTSGRNEQFF.

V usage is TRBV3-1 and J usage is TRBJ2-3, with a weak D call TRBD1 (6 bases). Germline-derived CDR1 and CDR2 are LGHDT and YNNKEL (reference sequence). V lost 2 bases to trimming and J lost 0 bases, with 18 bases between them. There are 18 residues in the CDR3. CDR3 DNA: TGTGCCAGCAGCCAACAAGGGGGTAGGGACACCAGCACAGATACGCAGTATTTT. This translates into CASSQQGGRDTSTDTQYF.

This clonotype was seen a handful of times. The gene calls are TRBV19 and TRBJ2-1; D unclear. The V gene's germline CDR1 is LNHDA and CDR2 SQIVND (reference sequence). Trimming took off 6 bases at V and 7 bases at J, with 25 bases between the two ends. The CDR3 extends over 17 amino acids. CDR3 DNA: TGTGCCAGTAGCTTTCTTCCGGCAGGCCCGCATCCGAATGAGCAGTTCTTC. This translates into CASSFLPAGPHPNEQFF.

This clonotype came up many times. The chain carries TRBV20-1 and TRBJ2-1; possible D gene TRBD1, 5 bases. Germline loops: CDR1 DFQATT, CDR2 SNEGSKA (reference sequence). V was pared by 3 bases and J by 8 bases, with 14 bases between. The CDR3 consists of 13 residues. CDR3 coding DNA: TGCAGTGCTAGGGGGCTAATGGAGTATGAGCAGTTCTTC. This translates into CSARGLMEYEQFF.